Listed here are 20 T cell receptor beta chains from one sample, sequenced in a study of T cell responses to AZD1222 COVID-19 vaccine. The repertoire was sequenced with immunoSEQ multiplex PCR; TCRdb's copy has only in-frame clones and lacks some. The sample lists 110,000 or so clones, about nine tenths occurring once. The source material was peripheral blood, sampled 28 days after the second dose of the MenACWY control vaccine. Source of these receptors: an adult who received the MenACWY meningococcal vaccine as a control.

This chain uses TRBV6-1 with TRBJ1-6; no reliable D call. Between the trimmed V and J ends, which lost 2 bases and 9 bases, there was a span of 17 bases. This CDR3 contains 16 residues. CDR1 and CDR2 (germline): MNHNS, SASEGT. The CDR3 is CASSEYRGRGLSPLHF. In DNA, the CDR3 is TGTGCCAGCAGTGAATACCGAGGGCGCGGACTTTCACCCCTCCACTTT.

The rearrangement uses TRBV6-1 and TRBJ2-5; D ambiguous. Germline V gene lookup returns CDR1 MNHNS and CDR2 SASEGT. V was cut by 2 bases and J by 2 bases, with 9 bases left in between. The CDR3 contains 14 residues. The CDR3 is CASSESRIQETQYF. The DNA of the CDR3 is TGTGCCAGCAGTGAAAGCAGGATACAAGAGACCCAGTACTTC.

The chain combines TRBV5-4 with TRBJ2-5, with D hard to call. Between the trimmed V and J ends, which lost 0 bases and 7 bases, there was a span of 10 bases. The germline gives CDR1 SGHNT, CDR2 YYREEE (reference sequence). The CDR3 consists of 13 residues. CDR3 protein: CASSLVESGTQYF. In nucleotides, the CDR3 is TGTGCCAGCAGCTTGGTGGAGTCTGGGACCCAGTACTTC.

The CDR3 region is CASSPDRAGEGTEAFF. As DNA, the CDR3 is TGTGCCAGCAGTCCGGACAGGGCGGGGGAGGGCACTGAAGCTTTCTTT. J is TRBJ1-1 and V is TRBV28, with TRBD1 identical over 8 bases. Germline CDR1 and CDR2: MDHEN and SYDVKM. V lost 5 bases to trimming and J lost 4 bases; unmatched junction nucleotides: 12. The CDR3 has 16 amino acids.

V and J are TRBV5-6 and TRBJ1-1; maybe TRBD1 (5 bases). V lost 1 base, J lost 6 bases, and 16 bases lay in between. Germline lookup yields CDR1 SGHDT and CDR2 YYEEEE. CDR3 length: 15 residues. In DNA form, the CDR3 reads TGTGCCAGCAGCTTGATTCCTGGGGCGAGGGCTGAAGCTTTCTTT. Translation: CASSLIPGARAEAFF. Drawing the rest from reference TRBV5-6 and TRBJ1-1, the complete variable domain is DAGVTQSPTHLIKTRGQQVTLRCSPKSGHDTVSWYQQALGQGPQFIFQYYEEEERQRGNFPDRFSGHQFPNYSSELNVNALLLGDSALYLCASSLIPGARAEAFFGQGTRLTVV.

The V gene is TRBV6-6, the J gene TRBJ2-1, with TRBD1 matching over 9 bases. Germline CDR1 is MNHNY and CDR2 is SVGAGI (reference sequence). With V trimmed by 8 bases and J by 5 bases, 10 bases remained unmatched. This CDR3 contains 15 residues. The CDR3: CASAAEGQGHNEQFF. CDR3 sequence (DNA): TGTGCCAGCGCAGCAGAGGGACAGGGTCACAATGAGCAGTTCTTC.

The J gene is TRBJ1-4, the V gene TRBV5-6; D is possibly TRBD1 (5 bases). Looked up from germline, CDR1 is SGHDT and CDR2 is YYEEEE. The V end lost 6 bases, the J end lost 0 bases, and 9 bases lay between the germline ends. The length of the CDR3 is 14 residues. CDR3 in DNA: TGTGCCAGCACCCAGGGTACAACTAATGAAAAACTGTTTTTT. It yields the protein CASTQGTTNEKLFF.

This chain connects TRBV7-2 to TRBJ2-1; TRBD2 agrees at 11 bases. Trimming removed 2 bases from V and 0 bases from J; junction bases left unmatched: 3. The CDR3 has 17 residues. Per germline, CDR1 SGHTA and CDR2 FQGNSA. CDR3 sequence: CASSLLAGGSSYNEQFF. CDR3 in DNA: TGTGCCAGCAGCTTATTAGCGGGGGGGAGCTCCTACAATGAGCAGTTCTTC.

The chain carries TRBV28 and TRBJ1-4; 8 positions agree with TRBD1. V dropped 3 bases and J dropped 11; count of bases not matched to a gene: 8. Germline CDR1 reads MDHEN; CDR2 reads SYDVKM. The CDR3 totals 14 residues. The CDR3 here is CASSFSQGAWKLFF. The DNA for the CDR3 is TGTGCCAGCAGTTTCAGCCAGGGGGCTTGGAAACTGTTTTTT.

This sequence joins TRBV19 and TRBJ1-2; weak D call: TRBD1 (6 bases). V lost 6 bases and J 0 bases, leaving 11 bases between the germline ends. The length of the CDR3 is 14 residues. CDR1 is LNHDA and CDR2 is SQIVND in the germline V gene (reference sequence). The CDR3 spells CASSRGQPNYGYTF. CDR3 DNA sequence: TGTGCCAGTAGCCGAGGACAGCCTAACTATGGCTACACCTTC. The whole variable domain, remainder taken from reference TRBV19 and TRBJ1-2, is DGGITQSPKYLFRKEGQNVTLSCEQNLNHDAMYWYRQDPGQGLRLIYYSQIVNDFQKGDIAEGYSVSREKKESFPLTVTSAQKNPTAFYLCASSRGQPNYGYTFGSGTRLTVV.

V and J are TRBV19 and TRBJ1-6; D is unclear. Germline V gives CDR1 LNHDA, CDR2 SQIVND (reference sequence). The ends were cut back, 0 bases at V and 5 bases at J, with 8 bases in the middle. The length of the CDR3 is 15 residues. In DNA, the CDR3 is TGTGCCAGTAGTATAGATGAGGGAAATAATTCACCCCTCCACTTT. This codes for CASSIDEGNNSPLHF.

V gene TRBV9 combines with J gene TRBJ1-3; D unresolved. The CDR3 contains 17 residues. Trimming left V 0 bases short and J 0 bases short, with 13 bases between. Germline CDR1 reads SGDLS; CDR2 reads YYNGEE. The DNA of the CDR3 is TGTGCCAGCAGCGTAGATTCAGGCAAAAGCTCTGGAAACACCATATATTTT. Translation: CASSVDSGKSSGNTIYF.

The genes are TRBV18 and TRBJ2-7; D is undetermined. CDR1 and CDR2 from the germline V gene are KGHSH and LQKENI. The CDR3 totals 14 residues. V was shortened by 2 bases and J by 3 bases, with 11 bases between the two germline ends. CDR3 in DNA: TGTGCCAGCTCACCAGAGACAACTATCTACGAGCAGTACTTC. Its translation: CASSPETTIYEQYF.

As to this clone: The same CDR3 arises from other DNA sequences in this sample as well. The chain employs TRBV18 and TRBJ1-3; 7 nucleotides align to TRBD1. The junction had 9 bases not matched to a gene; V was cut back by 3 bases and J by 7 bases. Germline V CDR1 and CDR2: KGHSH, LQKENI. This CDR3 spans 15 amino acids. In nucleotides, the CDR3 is TGTGCCAGCTCACCGCCCGGGGACAGTGGGAACACCATATATTTT. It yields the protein CASSPPGDSGNTIYF.

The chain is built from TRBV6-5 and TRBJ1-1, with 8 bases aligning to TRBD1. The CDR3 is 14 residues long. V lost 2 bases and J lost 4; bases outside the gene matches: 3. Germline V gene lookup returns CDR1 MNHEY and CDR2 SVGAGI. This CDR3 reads CASSYPGQGTEAFF. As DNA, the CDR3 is TGTGCCAGCAGTTACCCAGGACAGGGCACTGAAGCTTTCTTT.

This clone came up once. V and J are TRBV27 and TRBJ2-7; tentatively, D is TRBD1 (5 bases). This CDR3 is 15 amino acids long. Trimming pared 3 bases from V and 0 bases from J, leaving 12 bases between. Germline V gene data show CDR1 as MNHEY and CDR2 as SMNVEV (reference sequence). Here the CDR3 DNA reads TGTGCCAGCAGTTTGGCCAGGGCGAGCTCCTACGAGCAGTACTTC. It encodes CASSLARASSYEQYF.

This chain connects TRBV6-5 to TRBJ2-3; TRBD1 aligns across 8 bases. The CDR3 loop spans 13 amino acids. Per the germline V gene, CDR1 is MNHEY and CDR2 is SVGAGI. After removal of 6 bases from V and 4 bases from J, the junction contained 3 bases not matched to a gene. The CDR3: CASSAGGADTQYF. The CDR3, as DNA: TGTGCCAGCAGCGCAGGGGGCGCAGATACGCAGTATTTT.

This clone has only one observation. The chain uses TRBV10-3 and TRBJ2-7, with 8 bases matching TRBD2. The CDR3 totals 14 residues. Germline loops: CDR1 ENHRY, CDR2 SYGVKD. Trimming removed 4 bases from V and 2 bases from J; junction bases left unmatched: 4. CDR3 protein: CAISGAGGTYEQYF. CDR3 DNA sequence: TGTGCCATCAGTGGTGCGGGAGGTACCTACGAGCAGTACTTC.

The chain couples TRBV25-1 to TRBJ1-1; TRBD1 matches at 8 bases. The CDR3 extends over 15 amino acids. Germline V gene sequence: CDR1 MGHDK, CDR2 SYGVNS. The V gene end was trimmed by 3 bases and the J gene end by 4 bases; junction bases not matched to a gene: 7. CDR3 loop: CASSDPDRDGTEAFF. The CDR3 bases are TGTGCCAGCAGTGACCCGGACAGGGATGGCACTGAAGCTTTCTTT.

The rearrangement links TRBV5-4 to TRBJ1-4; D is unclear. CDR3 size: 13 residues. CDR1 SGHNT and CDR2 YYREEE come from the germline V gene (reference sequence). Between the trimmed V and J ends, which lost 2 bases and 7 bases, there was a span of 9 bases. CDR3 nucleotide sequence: TGTGCCAGCAGCTTTAAAGGAGGTGAAAAACTGTTTTTT. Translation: CASSFKGGEKLFF.